The T cell receptor (beta chain) under discussion was sequenced for a study of cytomegalovirus exposure and HLA in healthy donors. V gave up 4 bases and J gave up 9 bases; unmatched junction bases: 7. Germline V CDR1 and CDR2: MRHNA, SNTAGT. This CDR3 is 15 amino acids long. This clone appeared a single time. Its target is unknown. Libraries were prepared by immunoSEQ multiplex PCR; TCRdb keeps only in-frame clonotypes and omits some of them. Of some 220,000 clones listed, approximately 90% are singletons. Study results and caveats: That first-cohort TCR clusters tended to co-occur in the roughly 130 validation repertoires was found in a later analysis. Among TCR beta chains, those listed as cytomegalovirus-associated numbered some 160.

Material: PBMCs. This TCR was recovered from a woman aged 18 to 35 in good health and CMV-seronegative. The chain is built from TRBV6-4 and TRBJ1-6; 9 bases match TRBD1. The CDR3 sequence is CASSVEQGQGSPLHF. CDR3 in DNA: TGTGCCAGCAGTGTCGAACAGGGACAGGGTTCACCCCTCCACTTT.